One T cell receptor (beta chain) is described in this entry. The antigen is not known. This specimen belongs to a study of cytotoxic CD8 clonotypes in ibrutinib-treated CLL. In the study overall: Included were approximately ten relapsed/refractory and approximately 15 treatment-naive patients, of whom fewer than 18 were IGHV unmutated. After treatment lasting a median roughly eleven months, range 6 to 36, response samples were collected.

This CDR3 is 14 amino acids long. Germline CDR1 reads SGHTA; CDR2 reads FQGNSA. The germline V and J ends were trimmed by 5 bases and 0 bases, with 8 bases remaining between them. The study, taken as a whole, reports: Different sampling times were used for sustained-remission and progressing patients. On treatment, the uncommon public clonotypes contracted or remained stable.

Method: immunoSEQ multiplex PCR; TCRdb's copy keeps in-frame clones and lacks some. The sample holds over 120,000 clones, around 80% seen once. Sequencing was performed on PBMCs, taken after 12 months of ibrutinib treatment. The rearrangement links TRBV7-2 to TRBJ1-3; perhaps TRBD1 as D (6 bases). The receptor was isolated from a human donor with chronic lymphocytic leukemia. The CDR3 protein is CASSRTVSGNTIYF. The CDR3 DNA sequence: TGTGCCAGCAGCCGGACAGTCTCTGGAAACACCATATATTTT.